The source of this T cell receptor (beta chain) is a study of T-cell memory formation after mild COVID-19. Study background: TCR clusters showed largely donor specificity.

TCRdb used MiXCR to reprocess the 5' RACE reads, holding one entry per CDR3 protein. Among more than 150,000 distinct CDR3 sequences listed, about 18% were seen once. Germline trimming cut 4 bases from V and 1 base from J; bases unmatched to any gene: 11. Germline V lookup: CDR1 DFQATT, CDR2 SNEGSKA (reference sequence). This CDR3 has 17 amino acids. The sequenced sample was PBMCs or a T cell subset sorted from them (not recorded which). This TCR was sampled from a man younger than 35 who had mild COVID-19 (a few samples of this study predate the infection). Cell type and time point are not known. The V and J genes are TRBV20-1 and TRBJ2-3, with TRBD2 matching 10 bases. In DNA, the CDR3 is TGCAGTGCTATTCGGCTAGCGGGGGCCGGGGGCACAGATACGCAGTATTTT. Translated: CSAIRLAGAGGTDTQYF.